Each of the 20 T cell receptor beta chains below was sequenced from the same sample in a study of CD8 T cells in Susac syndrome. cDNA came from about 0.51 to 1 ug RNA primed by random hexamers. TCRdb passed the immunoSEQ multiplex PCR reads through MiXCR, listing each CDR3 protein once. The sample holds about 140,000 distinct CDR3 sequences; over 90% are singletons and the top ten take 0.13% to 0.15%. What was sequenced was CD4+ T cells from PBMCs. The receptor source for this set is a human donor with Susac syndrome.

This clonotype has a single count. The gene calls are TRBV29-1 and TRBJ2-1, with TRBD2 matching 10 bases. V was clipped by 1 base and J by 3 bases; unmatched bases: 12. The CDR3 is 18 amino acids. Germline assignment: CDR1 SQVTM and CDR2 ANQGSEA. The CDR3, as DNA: TGCAGCGTTGAAGCACGGACTAGCGGCACAATGCTCTACAATGAGCAGTTCTTC. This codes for CSVEARTSGTMLYNEQFF.

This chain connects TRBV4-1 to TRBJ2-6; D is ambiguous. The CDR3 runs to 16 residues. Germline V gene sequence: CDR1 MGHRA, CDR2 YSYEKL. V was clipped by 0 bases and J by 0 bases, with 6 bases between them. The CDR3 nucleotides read TGCGCCAGCAGCCAAGAACCGCGCTCTGGGGCCAACGTCCTGACTTTC. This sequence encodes CASSQEPRSGANVLTF.

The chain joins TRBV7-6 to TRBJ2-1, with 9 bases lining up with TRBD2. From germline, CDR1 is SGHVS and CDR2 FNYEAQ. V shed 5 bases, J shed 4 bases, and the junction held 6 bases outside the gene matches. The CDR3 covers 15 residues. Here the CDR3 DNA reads TGTGCCAGCAGCCGGGGACTAGCTACGTACAATGAGCAGTTCTTC. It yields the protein CASSRGLATYNEQFF.

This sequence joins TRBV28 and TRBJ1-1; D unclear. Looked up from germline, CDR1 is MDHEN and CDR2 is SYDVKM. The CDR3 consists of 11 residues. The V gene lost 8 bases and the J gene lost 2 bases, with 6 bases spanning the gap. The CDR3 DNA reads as TGTGCCAGCTTGGGTAACACTGAAGCTTTCTTT. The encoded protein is CASLGNTEAFF.

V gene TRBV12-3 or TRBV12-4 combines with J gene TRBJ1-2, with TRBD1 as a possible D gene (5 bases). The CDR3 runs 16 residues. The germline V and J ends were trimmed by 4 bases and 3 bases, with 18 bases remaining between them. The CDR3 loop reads CASSSIRGGEDYGYTF. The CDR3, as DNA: TGTGCCAGCAGTTCTATCCGCGGGGGTGAGGACTATGGCTACACCTTC.

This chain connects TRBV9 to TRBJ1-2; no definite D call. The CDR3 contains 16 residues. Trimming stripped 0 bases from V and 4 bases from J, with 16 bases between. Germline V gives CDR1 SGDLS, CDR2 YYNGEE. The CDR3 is CASSVATTVGTYGYTF. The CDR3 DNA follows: TGTGCCAGCAGCGTAGCCACGACTGTAGGAACCTATGGCTACACCTTC.

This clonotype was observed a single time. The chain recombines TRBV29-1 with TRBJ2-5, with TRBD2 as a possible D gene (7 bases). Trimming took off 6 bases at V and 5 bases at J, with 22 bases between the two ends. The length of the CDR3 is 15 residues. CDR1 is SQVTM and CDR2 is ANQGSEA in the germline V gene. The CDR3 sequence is CSVARVGGGGETQYF. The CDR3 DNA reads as TGCAGCGTAGCCCGAGTGGGGGGGGGCGGTGAGACCCAGTACTTC. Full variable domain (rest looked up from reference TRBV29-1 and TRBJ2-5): SAVISQKPSRDICQRGTSLTIQCQVDSQVTMMFWYRQQPGQSLTLIATANQGSEATYESGFVIDKFPISRPNLTFSTLTVSNMSPEDSSIYLCSVARVGGGGETQYFGPGTRLLVL.

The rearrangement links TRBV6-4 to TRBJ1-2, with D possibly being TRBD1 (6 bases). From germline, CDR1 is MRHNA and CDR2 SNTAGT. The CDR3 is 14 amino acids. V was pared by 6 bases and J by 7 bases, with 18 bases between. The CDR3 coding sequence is TGTGCCAGCAGCCTGTCCCGGGACATTCCTGGCTACACCTTC. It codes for CASSLSRDIPGYTF.

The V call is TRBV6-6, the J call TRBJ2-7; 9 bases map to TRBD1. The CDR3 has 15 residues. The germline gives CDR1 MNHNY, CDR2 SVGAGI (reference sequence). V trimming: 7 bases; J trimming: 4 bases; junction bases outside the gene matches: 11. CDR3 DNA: TGTGCCAGCAACCAAAAGGGGACAGGGCGGTACGAGCAGTACTTC. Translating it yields CASNQKGTGRYEQYF.

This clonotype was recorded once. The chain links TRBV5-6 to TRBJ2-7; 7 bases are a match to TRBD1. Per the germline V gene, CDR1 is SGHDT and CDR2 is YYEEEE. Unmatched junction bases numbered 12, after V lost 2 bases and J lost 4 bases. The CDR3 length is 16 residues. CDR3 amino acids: CASSFRTPGQTYEQYF. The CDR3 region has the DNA TGTGCCAGCAGCTTTCGAACACCGGGACAGACTTACGAGCAGTACTTC.

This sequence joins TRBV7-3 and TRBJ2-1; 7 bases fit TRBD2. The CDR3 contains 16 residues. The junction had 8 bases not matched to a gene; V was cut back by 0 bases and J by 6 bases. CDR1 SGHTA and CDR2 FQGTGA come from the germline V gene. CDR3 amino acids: CASSLTVASGLNEQFF. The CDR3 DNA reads TGTGCCAGCAGCTTAACGGTCGCTAGCGGCCTCAATGAGCAGTTCTTC.

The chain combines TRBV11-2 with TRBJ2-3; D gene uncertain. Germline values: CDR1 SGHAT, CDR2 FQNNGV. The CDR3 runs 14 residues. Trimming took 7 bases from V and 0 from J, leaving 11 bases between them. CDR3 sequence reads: CASTSTISTDTQYF. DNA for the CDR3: TGTGCCAGCACCTCAACCATTAGCACAGATACGCAGTATTTT.

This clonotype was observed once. The DNA of the CDR3 is TGCAGTGCTAAGGGCGGCACTAACTATGGCTACACCTTC. Its translation is CSAKGGTNYGYTF. The gene calls are TRBV20-1 and TRBJ1-2; D gene unclear. The CDR3 totals 13 residues. Germline lookup yields CDR1 DFQATT and CDR2 SNEGSKA (reference sequence). V lost 4 bases to trimming and J lost 0 bases, with 9 bases between them.

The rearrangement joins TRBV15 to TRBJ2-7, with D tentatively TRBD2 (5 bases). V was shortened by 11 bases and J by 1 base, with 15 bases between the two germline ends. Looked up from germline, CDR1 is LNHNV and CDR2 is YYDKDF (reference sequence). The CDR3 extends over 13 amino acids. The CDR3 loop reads CASGSRRSYEQYF. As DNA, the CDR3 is TGTGCCTCGGGGTCCAGGCGATCCTACGAGCAGTACTTC.

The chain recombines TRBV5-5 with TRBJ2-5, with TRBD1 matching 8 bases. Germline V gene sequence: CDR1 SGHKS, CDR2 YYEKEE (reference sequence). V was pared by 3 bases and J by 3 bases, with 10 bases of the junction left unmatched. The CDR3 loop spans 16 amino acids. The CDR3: CASSWRVSTGEETQYF. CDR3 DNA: TGTGCCAGCAGCTGGAGGGTCTCGACAGGGGAAGAGACCCAGTACTTC.

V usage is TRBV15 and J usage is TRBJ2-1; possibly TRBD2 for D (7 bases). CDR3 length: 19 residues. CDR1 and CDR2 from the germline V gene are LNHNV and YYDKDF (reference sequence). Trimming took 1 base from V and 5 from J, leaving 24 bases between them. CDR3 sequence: CATSRGAGLRAGTNNEQFF. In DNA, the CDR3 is TGTGCCACCAGCAGAGGAGCCGGGTTACGAGCGGGGACAAACAATGAGCAGTTCTTC.

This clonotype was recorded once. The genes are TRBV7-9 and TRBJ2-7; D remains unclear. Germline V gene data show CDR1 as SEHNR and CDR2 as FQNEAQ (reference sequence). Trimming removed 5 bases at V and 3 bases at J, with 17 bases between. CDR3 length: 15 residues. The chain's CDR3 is CASSVITGPHYEQYF. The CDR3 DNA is TGTGCCAGCAGCGTGATCACCGGACCGCACTACGAGCAGTACTTC.

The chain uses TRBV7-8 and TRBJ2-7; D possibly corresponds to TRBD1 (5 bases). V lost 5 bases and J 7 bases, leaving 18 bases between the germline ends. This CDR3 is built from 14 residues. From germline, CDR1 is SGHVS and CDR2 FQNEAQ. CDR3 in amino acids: CASSADPGIGEQYF. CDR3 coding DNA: TGTGCCAGCAGCGCAGACCCAGGGATAGGGGAGCAGTACTTC.

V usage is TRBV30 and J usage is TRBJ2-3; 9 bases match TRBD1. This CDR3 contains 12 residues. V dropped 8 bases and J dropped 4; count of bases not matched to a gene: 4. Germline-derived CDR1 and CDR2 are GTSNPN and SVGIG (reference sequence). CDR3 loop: CAGTGRPDTQYF. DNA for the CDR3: TGTGCCGGGACAGGGCGTCCAGATACGCAGTATTTT.

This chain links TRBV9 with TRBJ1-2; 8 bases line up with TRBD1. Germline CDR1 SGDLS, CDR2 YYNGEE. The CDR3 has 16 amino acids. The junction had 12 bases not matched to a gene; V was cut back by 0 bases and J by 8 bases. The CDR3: CASSVAPGGHGEGYTF. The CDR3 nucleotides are TGTGCCAGCAGCGTAGCTCCAGGGGGCCACGGGGAAGGCTACACCTTC.